The 10 T cell receptor beta chains below come from one sample, sequenced in a study of T cells after yellow fever vaccination. TCRdb ran MiXCR on the 5' RACE reads and lists one entry per CDR3 protein. Of a few hundred thousand distinct CDR3 sequences detected, 6.9% appear once; the ten largest clones hold 0.85%. Specimen: CD4+ T cells sorted from PBMCs, collected 15 days after the yellow fever booster vaccination. These receptors came from a man aged 30-40 years who received the YFV17D yellow fever vaccine.

This clonotype turned up a few times. V and J are TRBV28 and TRBJ2-7; 7 positions match TRBD1. CDR3 length: 15 amino acids. The germline CDR1 and CDR2 sequences are MDHEN and SYDVKM. The V segment lost 6 bases and the J segment 1 base; nucleotides outside the gene matches: 9. The CDR3 DNA follows: TGTGCCAGCAGCTCGTGGGGACAGAGATCCTACGAGCAGTACTTC. Amino acid sequence: CASSSWGQRSYEQYF.

This clonotype was seen a few times. The V call is TRBV6-2 or TRBV6-3, the J call TRBJ2-4; D remains unclear. Germline V gives CDR1 MNHEY, CDR2 SVGEGT. The V gene lost 0 bases and the J gene lost 6 bases, with 9 bases spanning the gap. This CDR3 region has 14 residues. The CDR3 nucleotides read TGTGCCAGCAGTTACTCTCAGCTGGTAAACATTCAGTACTTC. Amino acids: CASSYSQLVNIQYF.

Of note for this clonotype: An end of the junction differs from the germline gene, which may be a read error. The chain couples TRBV7-2 to TRBJ2-1; 11 nucleotides agree with TRBD1. Looked up from germline, CDR1 is SGHTA and CDR2 is FQGNSA. The CDR3 consists of 11 residues. The CDR3 nucleotides are TGTGCCAGCAGCCCCGGGACAGGGGGTAATTTC. This gives the protein CASSPGTGGNF.

This clonotype occurred a few times. This sequence joins TRBV4-3 and TRBJ2-2, with D perhaps TRBD2 (6 bases). This CDR3 comprises 17 residues. Deletions cut 4 bases from V and 5 bases from J, with 20 bases between. Per germline, CDR1 LGHNA and CDR2 YSLEER. The DNA of the CDR3 is TGCGCCAGCAGCCTGCCCCCTAGCCATGGGGGGACCGGGGAGCTGTTTTTT. This sequence encodes CASSLPPSHGGTGELFF.

This clonotype was recorded a few times. This sequence joins TRBV7-9 and TRBJ2-7; D gene unclear. Per the germline V gene, CDR1 is SEHNR and CDR2 is FQNEAQ (reference sequence). There are 11 residues in the CDR3. V was cut by 5 bases and J by 4 bases, with 6 bases left in between. DNA of the CDR3: TGTGCCAGCAGCGCGTTTTACGAGCAGTACTTC. Translating gives CASSAFYEQYF.

This clonotype was picked up a small number of times. The rearrangement uses TRBV5-1 and TRBJ2-7; TRBD2 matches at 8 bases. This CDR3 has 17 amino acids. Germline CDR1 and CDR2: SGHRS and YFSETQ. V trimming: 6 bases; J trimming: 1 base; junction bases outside the gene matches: 15. The CDR3 reads CASKLSVDAGGSYEQYF. The CDR3 bases are TGCGCCAGCAAGCTATCCGTCGACGCGGGAGGTTCCTACGAGCAGTACTTC.

The chain carries TRBV20-1 and TRBJ2-7; D might be TRBD1 or TRBD2, each matching 5 bases. Trimming took off 7 bases at V and 5 bases at J, with 18 bases between the two ends. CDR3 length: 13 residues. Germline V gives CDR1 DFQATT, CDR2 SNEGSKA (reference sequence). CDR3 sequence (DNA): TGCAGTGTCTATTCCGGGGCTAGTAACGAGCAGTACTTC. Its translation: CSVYSGASNEQYF.

This chain joins TRBV10-3 and TRBJ1-2; D not certain. Germline values: CDR1 ENHRY, CDR2 SYGVKD. V was trimmed by 6 bases and J by 6 bases, leaving 11 bases between them. CDR3 length: 12 amino acids. The CDR3 reads CAISPQTHGYTF. As DNA, the CDR3 is TGTGCCATCAGCCCGCAGACTCATGGCTACACCTTC.

The chain carries TRBV20-1 and TRBJ1-2; tentative D call: TRBD1 (6 bases). Per germline, CDR1 DFQATT and CDR2 SNEGSKA (reference sequence). V dropped 1 base and J dropped 5 bases, with 17 bases sitting between them. There are 15 residues in the CDR3. The CDR3 reads CSARGTGQTLYGYTF. As DNA, the CDR3 is TGCAGTGCTAGAGGTACAGGACAGACCCTTTATGGCTACACCTTC.

This clonotype was picked up a small number of times. The V gene is TRBV5-1, the J gene TRBJ2-7, with 7 bases matching TRBD2. The V gene's germline CDR1 is SGHRS and CDR2 YFSETQ. The CDR3 length is 14 residues. V gave up 4 bases and J gave up 2 bases; unmatched junction bases: 6. Written as DNA, the CDR3 is TGCGCCAGCAGCAGGAGCGGGGAAGCCTACGAGCAGTACTTC. Its protein is CASSRSGEAYEQYF.